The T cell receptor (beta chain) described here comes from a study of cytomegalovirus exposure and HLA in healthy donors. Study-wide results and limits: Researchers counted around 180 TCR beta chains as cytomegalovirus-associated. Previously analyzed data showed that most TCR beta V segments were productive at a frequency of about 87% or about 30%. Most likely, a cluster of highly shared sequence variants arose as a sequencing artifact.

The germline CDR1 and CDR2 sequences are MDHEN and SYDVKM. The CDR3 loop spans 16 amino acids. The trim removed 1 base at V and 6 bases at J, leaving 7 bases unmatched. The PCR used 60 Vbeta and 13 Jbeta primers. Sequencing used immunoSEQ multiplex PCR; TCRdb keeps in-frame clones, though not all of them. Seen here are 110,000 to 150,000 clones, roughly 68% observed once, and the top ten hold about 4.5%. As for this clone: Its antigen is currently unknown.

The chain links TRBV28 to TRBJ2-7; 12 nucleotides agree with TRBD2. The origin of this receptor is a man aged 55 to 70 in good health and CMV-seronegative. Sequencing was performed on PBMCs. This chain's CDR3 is CASSLSLTSGRSEQYF. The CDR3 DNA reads TGTGCCAGCAGTTTATCCCTTACTAGCGGGAGGAGCGAGCAGTACTTC.